The 5 T cell receptor beta chains below were found in one sample sequenced in a study of T cell responses to AZD1222 COVID-19 vaccine. TCRdb's table, derived via immunoSEQ multiplex PCR, lists solely in-frame clones and lacks some. The table records around 89,000 clones, roughly 91% of them present only once. The sequenced sample was peripheral blood, obtained on day 0 of AZD1222 vaccination. These receptors originate from an adult in good health.

The rearrangement joins TRBV16 to TRBJ1-2, with D tentatively TRBD1 (5 bases). CDR3 length equals 16 residues. In germline, CDR1 is KGHSY, CDR2 FQNENV. Trimming took 4 bases from V and 3 from J, leaving 18 bases between them. In DNA, the CDR3 is TGTGCCAGCAGCCCAAAGGTTGCAGGGACTGACTATGGCTACACCTTC. Residues: CASSPKVAGTDYGYTF.

The chain joins TRBV6-5 to TRBJ2-5; TRBD2 might be the D (5 bases). Germline CDR1 MNHEY, CDR2 SVGAGI. V gave up 0 bases and J gave up 4 bases, with 9 bases separating them. The CDR3 runs to 14 residues. CDR3 in DNA: TGTGCCAGCAGTTACTCGAGTGGGAGAGAGACCCAGTACTTC. It translates to CASSYSSGRETQYF.

The chain joins TRBV5-1 to TRBJ2-2; TRBD1 agrees at 9 bases. V trimming: 0 bases; J trimming: 5 bases; junction bases outside the gene matches: 11. Germline V lookup: CDR1 SGHRS, CDR2 YFSETQ. CDR3 length equals 18 residues. CDR3 loop: CASSLGYSPGQGTGELFF. Here the CDR3 DNA reads TGCGCCAGCAGCTTGGGCTACAGCCCGGGACAGGGTACCGGGGAGCTGTTTTTT.

The V call is TRBV7-9, the J call TRBJ2-7; 9 bases are a match to TRBD2. The germline CDR1 and CDR2 sequences are SEHNR and FQNEAQ (reference sequence). The CDR3 extends over 15 amino acids. V gave up 0 bases and J gave up 5 bases; unmatched junction bases: 5. The chain's CDR3 is CASSLAGGLANEQYF. CDR3 DNA sequence: TGTGCCAGCAGCTTAGCTGGGGGACTAGCAAACGAGCAGTACTTC. Variable domain in full (rest from reference TRBV7-9 and TRBJ2-7): DTGVSQNPRHKITKRGQNVTFRCDPISEHNRLYWYRQTLGQGPEFLTYFQNEAQLEKSRLLSDRFSAERPKGSFSTLEIQRTEQGDSAMYLCASSLAGGLANEQYFGPGTRLTVT.

The rearrangement links TRBV24-1 to TRBJ2-1; 10 bases agree with TRBD1. The CDR3 runs 15 residues. V lost 4 bases, J lost 8 bases, and 7 bases stayed unmatched. Per germline, CDR1 KGHDR and CDR2 SFDVKD. CDR3 amino acids: CATSEWTGGRDEQFF. The CDR3 coding sequence is TGTGCCACCAGTGAGTGGACAGGGGGGAGAGATGAGCAGTTCTTC.